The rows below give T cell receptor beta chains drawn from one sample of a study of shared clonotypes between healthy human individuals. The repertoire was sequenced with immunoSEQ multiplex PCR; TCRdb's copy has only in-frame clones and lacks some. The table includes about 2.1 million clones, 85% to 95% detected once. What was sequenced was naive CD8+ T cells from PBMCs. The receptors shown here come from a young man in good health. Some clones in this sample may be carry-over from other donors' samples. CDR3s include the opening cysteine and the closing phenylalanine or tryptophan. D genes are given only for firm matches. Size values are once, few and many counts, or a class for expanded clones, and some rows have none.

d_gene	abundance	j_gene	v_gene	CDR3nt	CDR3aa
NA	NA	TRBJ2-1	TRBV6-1	TGTGCCAGCAGTGTACCAGGGGTCAATGAGCAGTTCTTC	CASSVPGVNEQFF
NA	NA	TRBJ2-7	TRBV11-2	TGTGCCAGCAGCCCCGGGACCTACGAGCAGTACTTC	CASSPGTYEQYF
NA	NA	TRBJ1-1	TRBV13	TGTGCCAGCAGATCCACGGCGGGGGCGGTCATGAACACTGAAGCTTTCTTT	CASRSTAGAVMNTEAFF
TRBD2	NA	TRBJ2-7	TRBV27	TGTGCCAGCAGTTACCGGGGCGGGAGCTCCTACGAGCAGTACTTC	CASSYRGGSSYEQYF
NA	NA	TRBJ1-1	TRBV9	TGTGCCAGCAGCGTACGCGCCAGTATGAACACTGAAGCTTTCTTT	CASSVRASMNTEAFF
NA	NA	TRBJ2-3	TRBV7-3	TGTGCCAGCAGCTTCGGTACAGGGACGCGGGATACGCAGTATTTT	CASSFGTGTRDTQYF
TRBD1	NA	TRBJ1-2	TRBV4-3	TGCGCCAGCAGCCTTCAGGACAGGGACGAAATAAACTATGGCTACACCTTC	CASSLQDRDEINYGYTF
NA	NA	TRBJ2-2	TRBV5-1	TGCGCCAGCAGCCCCAACACCGGGGAGCTGTTTTTT	CASSPNTGELFF
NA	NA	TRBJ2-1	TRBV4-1	TGCGCCAGCAGCCAAGCCCCTGCACCCCCAAACTCCTACAATGAGCAGTTCTTC	CASSQAPAPPNSYNEQFF
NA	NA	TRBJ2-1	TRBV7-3	TGTGCCAGCAGCCCAGAACTGGCGCTTTACAATGAGCAGTTCTTC	CASSPELALYNEQFF
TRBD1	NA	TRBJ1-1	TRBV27	TGTGCCAGCAGTTTATCAGGGGGCAACACTGAAGCTTTCTTT	CASSLSGGNTEAFF
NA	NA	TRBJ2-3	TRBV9	TGTGCCAGCAGCGTAAGCCTCTCTGGGTTCACAGATACGCAGTATTTT	CASSVSLSGFTDTQYF
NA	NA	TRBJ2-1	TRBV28	TGTGCCAGCAGTTATAACAATGAGCAGTTCTTC	CASSYNNEQFF
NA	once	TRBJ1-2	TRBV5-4	TGTGCCAGCAGCTTTCTCCAGGGGCCCTATGGCTACACCTTC	CASSFLQGPYGYTF
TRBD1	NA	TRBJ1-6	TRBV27	TGTGCCAGCAGTACAGGGGGCGGCCGGTCACCCCTCCACTTT	CASSTGGGRSPLHF
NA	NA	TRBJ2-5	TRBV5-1	TGCGCCAGCAGCTTCCTGCCCGGAGGGGCAGAGACCCAGTACTTC	CASSFLPGGAETQYF
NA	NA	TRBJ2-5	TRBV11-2	TGTGCCAGCAGGCAACAGGGTTACCAAGAGACCCAGTACTTC	CASRQQGYQETQYF
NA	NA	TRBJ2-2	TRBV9	TGTGCCAGCGGGAATTCCCTGGTAGGCCCCAACACCGGGGAGCTGTTTTTT	CASGNSLVGPNTGELFF
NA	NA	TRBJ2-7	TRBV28	TGTGCCAGCAGTTTACCCACCCGAAGTGGCCTTTACGAGCAGTACTTC	CASSLPTRSGLYEQYF
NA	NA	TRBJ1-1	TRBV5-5	TGTGCCAGCAGCTTGGCTGCGGGGAACACTGAAGCTTTCTTT	CASSLAAGNTEAFF
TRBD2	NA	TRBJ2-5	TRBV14	TGTGCCAGCAGCCAAGTGACTAGCGGGAGGAGGCCAGAGACCCAGTACTTC	CASSQVTSGRRPETQYF
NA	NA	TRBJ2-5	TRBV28	TGTGCCAGCAGCCTCAGTCAAAACCAAGAGACCCAGTACTTC	CASSLSQNQETQYF
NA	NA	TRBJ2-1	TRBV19	TGTGCCAGTAGTATAACAGGCACCAGCTCCTACAATGAGCAGTTCTTC	CASSITGTSSYNEQFF
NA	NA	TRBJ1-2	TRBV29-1	TGCAGCGTTGTAACAGGTCAGAACTATGGCTACACCTTC	CSVVTGQNYGYTF
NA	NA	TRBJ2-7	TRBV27	TGTGCCAGCAGTTTATTCCCCGCGGAGAGCTACGAGCAGTACTTC	CASSLFPAESYEQYF
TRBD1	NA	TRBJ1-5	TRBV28	TGTGCCAGCACGGTACCGGGACAGGGCTATCAGCCCCAGCATTTT	CASTVPGQGYQPQHF
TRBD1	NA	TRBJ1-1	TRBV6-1	TGTGCCAGCAGTGAAGGGGGACAGGGATTGGGCACTGAAGCTTTCTTT	CASSEGGQGLGTEAFF
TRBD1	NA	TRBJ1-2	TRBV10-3	TGTGCCCTCAAGCCCGGGACAGGGTATGGCTACACCTTC	CALKPGTGYGYTF
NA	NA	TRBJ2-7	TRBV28	TGTGCCAGCAGTTTGCCCCCCGGACTATACTTC	CASSLPPGLYF
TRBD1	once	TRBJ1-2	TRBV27	TGTGCCAGCAGGCCCCGACAGGGAACTAACTATGGCTACACCTTC	CASRPRQGTNYGYTF
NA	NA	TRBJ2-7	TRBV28	TGTGCCAGCAGTCTGAGGGAGCAGTACTTC	CASSLREQYF
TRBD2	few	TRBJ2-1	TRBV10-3	TGTGCCAGCAAGGGACTAGCGGGATACTACAATGAGCAGTTCTTC	CASKGLAGYYNEQFF
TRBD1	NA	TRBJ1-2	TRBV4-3	TGCGCCAGCAGCCACAACCGGGACAGGGGGCTTATTGATGGCTACACCTTC	CASSHNRDRGLIDGYTF
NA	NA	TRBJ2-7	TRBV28	TGTGCCAGCAGTCTTTCTAGCGTACCCTACGAGCAGTACTTC	CASSLSSVPYEQYF
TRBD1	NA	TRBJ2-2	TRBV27	TGTGCCAGCAGTACCCCAACCGAGACAGGGGGCGACACCGGGGAGCTGTTTTTT	CASSTPTETGGDTGELFF
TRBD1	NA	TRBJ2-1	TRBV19	TGTGCCAGTACCTCGGGACAGTGGTTCAACAATGAGCAGTTCTTC	CASTSGQWFNNEQFF
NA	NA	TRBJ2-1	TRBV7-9	TGTGCCAGCAGCTCTTGGACAGAGGAGAATGAGCAGTTCTTC	CASSSWTEENEQFF
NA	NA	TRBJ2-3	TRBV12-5	TGTGCTAGTGAGAGAGAGCTGTCCCGGGCAGATACGCAGTATTTT	CASERELSRADTQYF
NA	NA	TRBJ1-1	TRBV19	TGTGCCAGTAGTAGCCCAGTGAACACTGAAGCTTTCTTT	CASSSPVNTEAFF
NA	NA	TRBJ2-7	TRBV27	TGTGCCAGCAGGTCAGGGGCCATGGACTTCAAGCAGTACTTC	CASRSGAMDFKQYF
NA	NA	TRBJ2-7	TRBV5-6	TGTGCCAGCAGCTTGGGCGGGACGGTGACCTACGAGCAGTACTTC	CASSLGGTVTYEQYF
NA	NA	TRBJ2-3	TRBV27	TGTGCCAGCAGTCCCCGCCCCAACAGGGAGGATACGCAGTATTTT	CASSPRPNREDTQYF
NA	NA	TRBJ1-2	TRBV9	TGTGCCAGCAGCGTAGATTATATAGACACTAACTATGGCTACACCTTC	CASSVDYIDTNYGYTF
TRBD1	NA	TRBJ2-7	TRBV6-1	TGTGCCAGCAGTGGGTGGACAGGGTATCACGAGCAGTACTTC	CASSGWTGYHEQYF
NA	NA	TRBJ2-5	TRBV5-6	TGTGCCAGCAGCCCCCGTGGGGAGACCCAGTACTTC	CASSPRGETQYF
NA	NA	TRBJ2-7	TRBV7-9	TGTGCCAGCAGCCCTACGGGGGACATCTTTGGCGAGCAGTACTTC	CASSPTGDIFGEQYF
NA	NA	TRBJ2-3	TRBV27	TGTGCCAGCAGTTTAAGGGCCAGGAGCACAGATACGCAGTATTTT	CASSLRARSTDTQYF
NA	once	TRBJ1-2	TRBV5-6	TGTGCCAGCAGCGCTGAGTCGATGGGTAACTATGGCTACACCTTC	CASSAESMGNYGYTF
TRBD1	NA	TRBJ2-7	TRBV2	TGTGCCAGCAGTCTATTAGGGACAGGGGAAACCTACGAGCAGTACTTC	CASSLLGTGETYEQYF
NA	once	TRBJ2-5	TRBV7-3	TGTGCCAGCAGCTTAATGGCCGGACAACCAACCATGCAAGAGACCCAGTACTTC	CASSLMAGQPTMQETQYF
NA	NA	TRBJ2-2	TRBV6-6	TGTGCCAGCACCACAATGAATACCGGGGAGCTGTTTTTT	CASTTMNTGELFF
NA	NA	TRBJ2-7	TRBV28	TGTGCCAGCAGTTTTTTGGTCACTAGGCGGGCCTACGAGCAGTACTTC	CASSFLVTRRAYEQYF
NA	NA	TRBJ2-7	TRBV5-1	TGCGCCAGCAGCTTGGACAGGGCCAACGAGCAGTACTTC	CASSLDRANEQYF
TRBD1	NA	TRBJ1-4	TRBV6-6	TGTGCCAGCCAGGACAGGGCGGATGAAAAACTGTTTTTT	CASQDRADEKLFF
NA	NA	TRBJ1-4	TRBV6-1	TGTGCCAGCAGCGAGACCGCGAGGGGTGAAAAACTGTTTTTT	CASSETARGEKLFF
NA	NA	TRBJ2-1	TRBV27	TGTGCCAGCAGTTTAAGGGGAGTATCCTACAATGAGCAGTTCTTC	CASSLRGVSYNEQFF